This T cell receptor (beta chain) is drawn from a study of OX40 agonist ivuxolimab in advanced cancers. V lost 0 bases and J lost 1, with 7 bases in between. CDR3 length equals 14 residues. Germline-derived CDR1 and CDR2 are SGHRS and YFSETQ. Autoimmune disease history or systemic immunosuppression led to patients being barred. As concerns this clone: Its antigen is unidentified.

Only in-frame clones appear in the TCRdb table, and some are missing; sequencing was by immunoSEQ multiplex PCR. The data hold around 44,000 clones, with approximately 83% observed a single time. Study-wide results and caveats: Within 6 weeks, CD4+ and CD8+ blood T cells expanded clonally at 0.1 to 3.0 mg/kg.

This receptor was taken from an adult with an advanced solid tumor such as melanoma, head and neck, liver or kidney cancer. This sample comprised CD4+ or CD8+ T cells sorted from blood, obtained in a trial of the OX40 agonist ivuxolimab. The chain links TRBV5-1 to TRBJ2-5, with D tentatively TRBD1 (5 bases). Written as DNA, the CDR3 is TGCGCCAGCAGCTTGGGACAGTCCCAAGAGACCCAGTACTTC. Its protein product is CASSLGQSQETQYF.